The rows below give T cell receptor beta chains drawn from one sample of a study of CD8 T cells in Susac syndrome. From the immunoSEQ multiplex PCR reads, TCRdb called clonotypes with MiXCR, one entry per CDR3 protein. The sample contains 150,000 to 180,000 distinct CDR3 sequences, over 85% of which appear only once. The specimen was CD8+ T cells from PBMCs. The receptors stem from a human donor with multiple sclerosis. CDR3s include the opening cysteine and the closing phenylalanine or tryptophan. The order of the fields is D gene, J gene, clone size, V gene, CDR3 DNA, CDR3 protein. The D gene is left open where the match is weak. Rows give clone size only sometimes, using once, few, many, or a class for an expanded clone.

>TRBD2|TRBJ2-3|.|TRBV2
TGTGCCAGCATCCCGGGACTATCTAGCACAGATACGCAGTATTTT
CASIPGLSSTDTQYF
>.|TRBJ1-3|.|TRBV12-3/TRBV12-4
TGTGCCATCAACCTCTCTGGAAACACCATATATTTT
CAINLSGNTIYF
>.|TRBJ1-1|.|TRBV19
TGTGCCAGTAGGGTGGGGAAGCTTGGCACTGAAGCTTTCTTT
CASRVGKLGTEAFF
>.|TRBJ2-7|.|TRBV6-2/TRBV6-3
TGTGCCAGCAGTTACGACAGAGGGTCCTACGAGCAGTACTTC
CASSYDRGSYEQYF
>.|TRBJ1-2|.|TRBV11-2
TGTGCCAGCAGCTTAAAGATGAGAGGTGATGGCTACACCTTC
CASSLKMRGDGYTF
>.|TRBJ2-2|.|TRBV15
TGTGCCACCAGCACCCGGACAGTTTCCGGGGAGCTGTTTTTT
CATSTRTVSGELFF
>.|TRBJ1-2|.|TRBV4-1
TGCGCCAGCAGCCAAGCTGGATTCGATGGCTACACCTTC
CASSQAGFDGYTF
>.|TRBJ2-7|.|TRBV20-1
TGCAGTGCTAGAGATCTCCAGGGATCAGCCTACGAGCAGTACTTC
CSARDLQGSAYEQYF
>.|TRBJ2-3|.|TRBV5-1
TGCGCCAGCAGCTTGTCGTTGACAGGACGCACAGATACGCAGTATTTT
CASSLSLTGRTDTQYF
>.|TRBJ2-1|.|TRBV5-1
TGCGCCAGCAGCTTGGACAGGGAGGGCAACAATGAGCAGTTCTTC
CASSLDREGNNEQFF
>.|TRBJ2-5|.|TRBV15
TGTGCCACCAGCAGGGGGGAGGACATAGGTCAAGAGACCCAGTACTTC
CATSRGEDIGQETQYF
>.|TRBJ1-1|.|TRBV10-3
TGTGCCACCCAAAAGGGTCCTGAAGCTTTCTTT
CATQKGPEAFF
>.|TRBJ1-4|.|TRBV27
TGTGCCAGCAGTCCTCTCAGGTCTGAAAAACTGTTTTTT
CASSPLRSEKLFF
>.|TRBJ2-6|.|TRBV7-6
TGTGCCAGCAGCTTAACCCGTCCCAGTCCATCTGGGGCCAACGTCCTGACTTTC
CASSLTRPSPSGANVLTF
>.|TRBJ2-1|.|TRBV5-1
TGCGCCAGCAGCCTGGGGGGACCTAGGGAGCAGTTCTTC
CASSLGGPREQFF
>.|TRBJ1-2|.|TRBV29-1
TGCAGCGCCGGACGACAGTCAGGAGTAGATGGCTACACCTTC
CSAGRQSGVDGYTF
>.|TRBJ2-2|.|TRBV15
TGTGCCACCACTCGCCGGGACACTAACACCGGGGAGCTGTTTTTT
CATTRRDTNTGELFF
>.|TRBJ1-5|.|TRBV27
TGTGCCAGCAGTTTGGGCGGCACTCCCCAGCCCCAGCATTTT
CASSLGGTPQPQHF
>.|TRBJ2-7|.|TRBV28
TGTGCCAGCAAATTAGAGGGGTCGCCTGGATACGAGCAGTACTTC
CASKLEGSPGYEQYF
>TRBD1|TRBJ2-5|.|TRBV18
TGTGCCAGCTCACTCGGGACAGTCCAAGAGACCCAGTACTTC
CASSLGTVQETQYF
>.|TRBJ2-1|.|TRBV6-2/TRBV6-3
TGTGCCAGCAGCGGACTCCCTCCTACGGATGAGCAGTTCTTC
CASSGLPPTDEQFF
>TRBD2|TRBJ2-3|.|TRBV29-1
TGCAGCGGCGGGAGGGTGAGCACAGATACGCAGTATTTT
CSGGRVSTDTQYF
>TRBD1|TRBJ2-1|.|TRBV29-1
TGCAGCGTTGAAGGAGGCAGGGGCAGGGGGAATGAGCAGTTCTTC
CSVEGGRGRGNEQFF
>.|TRBJ2-3|.|TRBV7-8
TGTGCCAGCAGCCCCCTAATGTGGGGGGACACTAGCACAGATACGCAGTATTTT
CASSPLMWGDTSTDTQYF
>.|TRBJ2-3|.|TRBV12-3/TRBV12-4
TGTGCCAGCAGTTTGGGGGGGCCGACAGATACGCAGTATTTT
CASSLGGPTDTQYF
>TRBD2|TRBJ2-3|.|TRBV10-3
TGTGCCGCTGTAGCGGGGGGGCACGATACGCAGTATTTT
CAAVAGGHDTQYF
>.|TRBJ2-7|.|TRBV18
TGTGCCAGCTCACCAAAGGGTAACGAGCAGTACTTC
CASSPKGNEQYF
>.|TRBJ1-1|.|TRBV27
TGTGCCAGCCGCCAAGGAGGTTACGGGAACACTGAAGCTTTCTTT
CASRQGGYGNTEAFF
>TRBD2|TRBJ2-7|.|TRBV29-1
TGCAGCGTTGAAACTAGCGGGGGACCCTACGAGCAGTACTTC
CSVETSGGPYEQYF
>.|TRBJ1-1|.|TRBV7-9
TGTGCCAGCAGCCTCCTCCTGGAGGGGGCTTTCTTT
CASSLLLEGAFF
>.|TRBJ2-3|.|TRBV28
TGTGCCAGCAGTTTAGCCCAAAACACAGATACGCAGTATTTT
CASSLAQNTDTQYF
>.|TRBJ2-5|.|TRBV12-3/TRBV12-4
TGTGCCAGCAGTTTTCAGGGGAAACGCCAAGAGACCCAGTACTTC
CASSFQGKRQETQYF
>.|TRBJ2-6|.|TRBV30
TGTGCCTGGAGTGAGAACGCTGGGGCCAACGTCCTGACTTTC
CAWSENAGANVLTF
>TRBD2|TRBJ2-7|.|TRBV20-1
TGCAGTGTAGACGGGGGACTAGCTTTCTACGAGCAGTACTTC
CSVDGGLAFYEQYF
>.|TRBJ1-1|.|TRBV30
TGTGCCTGGAGTGTACTCACAGAGACGAACACTGAAGCTTTCTTT
CAWSVLTETNTEAFF
>TRBD1|TRBJ2-7|.|TRBV15
TGTGCCACCAGCGCTGGGACAGGAGCCTACGAGCAGTACTTC
CATSAGTGAYEQYF
>.|TRBJ2-7|.|TRBV9
TGTGCCAGCAGCCCAAGGGCGGCGGGAATAATCAACGAGCAGTACTTC
CASSPRAAGIINEQYF
>.|TRBJ2-5|.|TRBV7-8
TGTGCCAGCAGCCCGGGGGACTTGAAAGGAGAGACCCAGTACTTC
CASSPGDLKGETQYF
>.|TRBJ1-6|.|TRBV20-1
TGCAGTGCTAGAGATCGAGACACGAGCTCCTATAATTCACCCCTCCACTTT
CSARDRDTSSYNSPLHF
>TRBD1|TRBJ1-2|.|TRBV27
TGTGCCAGCCTGGGGCAGGGGGCCCATGGCTACACCTTC
CASLGQGAHGYTF
>TRBD2|TRBJ2-5|.|TRBV7-9
TGTGCCAGCAGTCGCGAGCGGGGAGAGACCCAGTACTTC
CASSRERGETQYF
>.|TRBJ1-1|.|TRBV28
TGTGCCAGCAGCATCGGACCGAACACTGAAGCTTTCTTT
CASSIGPNTEAFF
>TRBD1|TRBJ1-5|.|TRBV20-1
TGCAGTGCTCAGAGCGGGACAGGGGCTAGCAATCAGCCCCAGCATTTT
CSAQSGTGASNQPQHF
>.|TRBJ2-7|.|TRBV15
TGTGCCACCAGCTCGCAGGGGGGCCTCTCCTACGAGCAGTACTTC
CATSSQGGLSYEQYF
>.|TRBJ1-1|many|TRBV27
TGTGCCAGCAGCTTAGGAAGGAACACTGAAGCTTTCTTT
CASSLGRNTEAFF
>.|TRBJ1-2|.|TRBV2
TGTGCCAGCAGTGACAGCTCCTATGGCTACACCTTC
CASSDSSYGYTF
>TRBD1|TRBJ2-2|.|TRBV14
TGTGCCAGCAGCCGGGACAGGAAAAACACCGGGGAGCTGTTTTTT
CASSRDRKNTGELFF
>.|TRBJ2-5|.|TRBV13
TGTGCCAGCAGCCTCAGCGACTGGCGGGGTGAGACCCAGTACTTC
CASSLSDWRGETQYF
>.|TRBJ2-6|.|TRBV3-1
TGTGCCAGCAGCCGCGTGGGGACATCATACTCTGGGGCCAACGTCCTGACTTTC
CASSRVGTSYSGANVLTF
>.|TRBJ1-5|.|TRBV27
TGTGCCAGCAGCCCTACTGCGTACAATAGCAATCAGCCCCAGCATTTT
CASSPTAYNSNQPQHF
>TRBD1|TRBJ1-1|.|TRBV5-1
TGCGCCAGCAGCTTGGCACATTTTCGCATTGAGACAGGGGGCAATCCGGCTTTCTTT
CASSLAHFRIETGGNPAFF